This passage covers 27 T cell receptor beta chains from one sample sequenced in a study of blood T cell repertoires in COVID-19. TCRdb's copy holds only in-frame clones and misses some; the assay was immunoSEQ multiplex PCR. The profile shows over 200,000 clones, roughly 90% of them singletons. Input material: peripheral blood. The receptors stem from a man in his fifties or sixties with COVID-19, enrolled during active disease.

The chain carries TRBV4-1 and TRBJ1-5; D not resolved. The CDR3 covers 13 residues. The germline V and J ends were trimmed by 1 base and 7 bases, with 8 bases remaining between them. CDR1 MGHRA and CDR2 YSYEKL come from the germline V gene. The CDR3, as DNA: TGCGCCAGCAGCCAAGTAGAGGGACAGCCCCAGCATTTT. Its translation: CASSQVEGQPQHF.

The chain combines TRBV7-3 with TRBJ2-1; 8 positions agree with TRBD1. Per the germline V gene, CDR1 is SGHTA and CDR2 is FQGTGA. The CDR3 consists of 15 residues. V lost 0 bases and J lost 9; bases outside the gene matches: 7. CDR3 nucleotides: TGTGCCAGCAGCTTAACGAGAGATCAGGGGGCTGAGCAGTTCTTC. This codes for CASSLTRDQGAEQFF.

The J gene is TRBJ1-4, the V gene TRBV28; possible D gene TRBD1, 6 bases. The CDR3 contains 16 residues. V was cut by 7 bases and J by 0 bases, with 15 bases left in between. CDR1 is MDHEN, CDR2 SYDVKM, per germline. The CDR3 spells CASTPGQRSTNEKLFF. In DNA, the CDR3 is TGTGCCAGCACCCCCGGACAGCGATCAACTAATGAAAAACTGTTTTTT.

A note on this clone: One junction end disagrees with the germline gene, perhaps due to a read error. V is TRBV7-8 and J is TRBJ1-5; weak D call: TRBD1 (5 bases). The CDR3 length is 14 residues. Per germline, CDR1 SGHVS and CDR2 FQNEAQ. This CDR3 reads CASSLGGDHQAQHF. In nucleotides, the CDR3 is TGTGCCAGCAGCTTAGGCGGGGACCATCAGGCCCAGCATTTT.

This sequence joins TRBV6-5 and TRBJ2-7; D not resolved. V was trimmed by 6 bases and J by 7 bases, leaving 10 bases between them. This CDR3 has 11 amino acids. CDR1 is MNHEY, CDR2 SVGAGI, per germline. The CDR3 protein is CASSSPVEQYF. CDR3 in DNA: TGTGCCAGCAGCTCCCCGGTGGAGCAGTACTTC.

The J gene is TRBJ1-3, the V gene TRBV5-5, with D tentatively TRBD1 (5 bases). The germline V gene has CDR1 SGHKS and CDR2 YYEKEE (reference sequence). The CDR3 covers 15 residues. The V and J ends lost 2 bases and 2 bases respectively, with 11 bases between them. The CDR3 protein is CASSLVAGAGNTIYF. DNA of the CDR3: TGTGCCAGCAGCTTAGTCGCGGGGGCTGGAAACACCATATATTTT.

The chain joins TRBV11-2 to TRBJ1-6; 7 positions agree with TRBD1. Germline values: CDR1 SGHAT, CDR2 FQNNGV. CDR3 size: 14 residues. Losses at the gene ends were 6 bases for V and 5 bases for J; bases not matched to a gene: 4. The CDR3 sequence: CASSSDRDNSPLHF. The CDR3 DNA follows: TGTGCCAGCAGTTCCGACAGGGATAATTCACCCCTCCACTTT. Full variable domain (outside the CDR3, taken from reference TRBV11-2 and TRBJ1-6): EAGVAQSPRYKIIEKRQSVAFWCNPISGHATLYWYQQILGQGPKLLIQFQNNGVVDDSQLPKDRFSAERLKGVDSTLKIQPAKLEDSAVYLCASSSDRDNSPLHFGNGTRLTVT.

The chain recombines TRBV12-5 with TRBJ2-3, with 9 positions matching TRBD1. The CDR3 extends over 16 amino acids. Per germline, CDR1 LGHNT and CDR2 FRNRAP. The junction had 4 bases not matched to a gene; V was cut back by 1 base and J by 2 bases. The CDR3 nucleotides are TGTGCTAGTGGTTTGGGACAGGGGGTAGTCACAGATACGCAGTATTTT. Its protein is CASGLGQGVVTDTQYF.

This chain joins TRBV18 and TRBJ2-7, with D possibly being TRBD2 (6 bases). The CDR3 is 15 residues long. Trimming removed 1 base from V and 4 bases from J, with 14 bases in between. Germline values: CDR1 KGHSH, CDR2 LQKENI. The CDR3 bases are TGTGCCAGCTCACCACTCGGGGGAGAGGGGTACGAGCAGTACTTC. It codes for CASSPLGGEGYEQYF.

The J gene is TRBJ1-3, the V gene TRBV7-9; no definite D call. The germline V gene has CDR1 SEHNR and CDR2 FQNEAQ (reference sequence). The CDR3 has 14 residues. The germline V and J ends were trimmed by 5 bases and 0 bases, with 8 bases remaining between them. This CDR3 is CASSPVLSGNTIYF. In nucleotides, the CDR3 is TGTGCCAGCAGCCCAGTCCTCTCTGGAAACACCATATATTTT.

This clone was picked up one time. The chain couples TRBV6-5 to TRBJ2-7; TRBD1 matches 12 bases. The V gene's germline CDR1 is MNHEY and CDR2 SVGAGI. V gave up 6 bases and J gave up 7 bases; unmatched junction bases: 7. The length of the CDR3 is 14 residues. Here the CDR3 DNA reads TGTGCCAGCAGCTCGGGACAGGGGGCAGGGGAGCAGTACTTC. Its translation: CASSSGQGAGEQYF.

Remarks on this clone: This same CDR3 is encoded by further DNA sequences in the sample. The genes are TRBV10-2 and TRBJ2-3; no reliable D call. CDR1 and CDR2 from the germline V gene are WSHSY and SAAADI. The V and J ends lost 0 bases and 0 bases respectively, with 7 bases between them. The CDR3 loop spans 15 amino acids. The CDR3 DNA sequence: TGCGCCAGCAGTGAGTCGCCAACTAGCACAGATACGCAGTATTTT. This translates into CASSESPTSTDTQYF.

This rearrangement joins TRBV6-4 to TRBJ1-2; TRBD1 agrees at 9 bases. The CDR3 loop spans 14 amino acids. CDR1 is MRHNA and CDR2 is SNTAGT in the germline V gene. V shed 0 bases and J 6 bases; nucleotides not matched to a gene: 2. For the CDR3, the DNA is TGTGCCAGCAGTGACTCCGGGACAGGGCATGGCTACACCTTC. Translated, it gives CASSDSGTGHGYTF.

V gene TRBV27 combines with J gene TRBJ2-6; weak D call: TRBD2 (5 bases). In germline, CDR1 is MNHEY, CDR2 SMNVEV (reference sequence). V dropped 4 bases and J dropped 2 bases, with 15 bases sitting between them. This CDR3 spans 17 amino acids. The CDR3 loop reads CASSSWAASTGANVLTF. The CDR3 DNA reads as TGTGCCAGCAGTTCTTGGGCCGCTAGCACTGGGGCCAACGTCCTGACTTTC.

V gene TRBV12-3 or TRBV12-4 combines with J gene TRBJ2-3; 8 bases line up with TRBD1. V dropped 5 bases and J dropped 14; count of bases not matched to a gene: 12. The CDR3 has 13 residues. The CDR3 region is CASSHQDRGKGYF. The CDR3 region has the DNA TGTGCCAGCAGTCACCAAGACAGGGGCAAAGGGTATTTT.

V is TRBV5-1 and J is TRBJ1-1; 8 bases map to TRBD1. J was trimmed by 0 bases and V by 0 bases; bases with no gene match: 7. Germline values: CDR1 SGHRS, CDR2 YFSETQ. The CDR3 totals 17 residues. The CDR3 region has the DNA TGCGCCAGCAGCTTGGGGGCAAGACAGGGGCTGAACACTGAAGCTTTCTTT. It specifies CASSLGARQGLNTEAFF.

The V and J genes are TRBV5-6 and TRBJ2-1; 9 nucleotides match TRBD2. This CDR3 spans 16 amino acids. The junction had 6 bases not matched to a gene; V was cut back by 1 base and J by 4 bases. The V gene's germline CDR1 is SGHDT and CDR2 YYEEEE. In DNA form, the CDR3 reads TGTGCCAGCAGCTTGTATAGCGGGAGCGTATACAATGAGCAGTTCTTC. Amino acids: CASSLYSGSVYNEQFF. Combining the CDR3 with reference TRBV5-6 and TRBJ2-1 gives the whole variable domain DAGVTQSPTHLIKTRGQQVTLRCSPKSGHDTVSWYQQALGQGPQFIFQYYEEEERQRGNFPDRFSGHQFPNYSSELNVNALLLGDSALYLCASSLYSGSVYNEQFFGPGTRLTVL.

The genes are TRBV28 and TRBJ2-7, with 7 bases lining up with TRBD2. The CDR3 is 14 residues long. Looked up from germline, CDR1 is MDHEN and CDR2 is SYDVKM. The V gene end was trimmed by 3 bases and the J gene end by 3 bases; junction bases not matched to a gene: 5. The DNA of the CDR3 is TGTGCCAGCAGTTTGGGCGGGAGAGTCTACGAGCAGTACTTC. Protein sequence: CASSLGGRVYEQYF.

The chain employs TRBV28 and TRBJ1-2; a possible D gene is TRBD1 (6 bases). With 6 bases removed from V and 5 bases from J, the gap between germline ends came to 13 bases. Per germline, CDR1 MDHEN and CDR2 SYDVKM. This CDR3 is 13 amino acids long. The CDR3 sequence is CASRSGGPYGYTF. Here the CDR3 DNA reads TGTGCCAGCAGAAGCGGGGGCCCGTATGGCTACACCTTC.

V is TRBV6-5 and J is TRBJ2-7; tentatively, D is TRBD1 (6 bases). The CDR3 spans 14 residues. Trimming removed 2 bases from V and 2 bases from J, with 10 bases in between. Germline V gives CDR1 MNHEY, CDR2 SVGAGI. The CDR3 is CASSYQGGTYEQYF. For the CDR3, the DNA is TGTGCCAGCAGTTACCAAGGGGGAACCTACGAGCAGTACTTC.

The chain combines TRBV9 with TRBJ2-7, with 8 nucleotides matching TRBD2. Trimming at V came to 0 bases and at J to 3 bases, leaving 11 bases not matched to a gene. Per germline, CDR1 SGDLS and CDR2 YYNGEE. This CDR3 has 17 amino acids. For the CDR3, the DNA is TGTGCCAGCAGCGTAGATTCCCAACTAAGCGGGAGCTACGAGCAGTACTTC. It codes for CASSVDSQLSGSYEQYF.

The chain recombines TRBV2 with TRBJ2-2, with D possibly being TRBD2 (6 bases). Trimming took 2 bases from V and 6 from J, leaving 10 bases between them. The CDR3 is made up of 14 amino acids. Germline-derived CDR1 and CDR2 are SNHLY and FYNNEI. CDR3 nucleotide sequence: TGTGCCAGCAGTGAAATGGGCGGGGCCGGGGAGCTGTTTTTT. This encodes CASSEMGGAGELFF.

V and J are TRBV20-1 and TRBJ2-1, with 12 bases aligning to TRBD2. The germline gives CDR1 DFQATT, CDR2 SNEGSKA (reference sequence). Losses at the gene ends were 3 bases for V and 0 bases for J; bases not matched to a gene: 3. This CDR3 region has 16 residues. The CDR3: CSASPSGGASYNEQFF. As DNA, the CDR3 is TGCAGTGCTAGTCCTAGCGGGGGGGCCTCCTACAATGAGCAGTTCTTC.

V gene TRBV3-1 (or the pseudogene TRBV3-2) combines with J gene TRBJ2-7; a possible D gene is TRBD1 (5 bases). The germline V gene has CDR1 LGHDT and CDR2 YNNKEL (reference sequence). The CDR3 runs 14 residues. V lost 0 bases to trimming and J lost 2 bases, with 8 bases between them. CDR3 in amino acids: CASSQDQGPYEQYF. The CDR3 DNA is TGTGCCAGCAGCCAAGATCAGGGCCCCTACGAGCAGTACTTC.

This clone appeared a few times. The V call is TRBV11-3, the J call TRBJ1-1; tentative D call: TRBD1 (5 bases). Germline V lookup: CDR1 SGHNT, CDR2 YENEEA. With 1 base removed from V and 1 base from J, the gap between germline ends came to 7 bases. The CDR3 is made up of 14 amino acids. The CDR3, as DNA: TGTGCCAGCAGCTTAGGGGGGGAGAACACTGAAGCTTTCTTT. It specifies CASSLGGENTEAFF.

The chain joins TRBV19 to TRBJ2-1, with D possibly matching TRBD2 (5 bases). Germline V lookup: CDR1 LNHDA, CDR2 SQIVND (reference sequence). V dropped 3 bases and J dropped 10 bases, with 10 bases sitting between them. The CDR3 contains 12 residues. CDR3 sequence: CASSISQREQFF. The CDR3 DNA sequence: TGTGCCAGTAGTATCTCCCAGCGGGAGCAGTTCTTC.

With respect to this clone: The sample holds other DNA sequences that translate to the same CDR3. J is TRBJ2-7 and V is TRBV19; 11 bases fit TRBD2. Trimming took 3 bases from V and 3 from J; bases not matched to a gene: 4. The CDR3 has 15 amino acids. From germline, CDR1 is LNHDA and CDR2 SQIVND (reference sequence). This chain's CDR3 is CASSIRTSGSYEQYF. CDR3 in DNA: TGTGCCAGTAGTATCCGCACTAGCGGGAGCTACGAGCAGTACTTC.